Following are 5 T cell receptor beta chains from one sample sequenced in a study of shared clonotypes between healthy human individuals. The table came from immunoSEQ multiplex PCR; TCRdb's copy has only in-frame clones and leaves some out. The sample carries roughly 1,500,000 clones, around 98% recorded once. The material sequenced was naive CD4+ T cells sorted from blood. Subset in this sample: CD45RA+ positively selected. These receptors originate from a man aged 25 to 40 in good health.

The V call is TRBV5-1, the J call TRBJ1-1; D remains ambiguous. The CDR3 has 16 amino acids. Germline V CDR1 and CDR2: SGHRS, YFSETQ. V was pared by 0 bases and J by 0 bases, with 12 bases between. The CDR3 region is CASSLVAVGLNTEAFF. Here the CDR3 DNA reads TGCGCCAGCAGCTTGGTGGCGGTTGGGTTGAACACTGAAGCTTTCTTT.

The V gene is TRBV9, the J gene TRBJ1-2; 7 bases fit TRBD1. The CDR3 sequence is 16 residues long. After removal of 4 bases from V and 4 bases from J, the junction contained 13 bases not matched to a gene. Germline lookup yields CDR1 SGDLS and CDR2 YYNGEE. The CDR3 DNA is TGTGCCAGCAGCCTTCGCGGGACAGAGGGAAGCTATGGCTACACCTTC. Encoded protein: CASSLRGTEGSYGYTF.

The gene calls are TRBV9 and TRBJ2-2; D gene uncertain. V gave up 3 bases and J gave up 6 bases, with 6 bases separating them. The germline V gene has CDR1 SGDLS and CDR2 YYNGEE. The CDR3 covers 12 residues. The chain's CDR3 is CASSDPPGELFF. CDR3 coding DNA: TGTGCCAGCAGCGACCCACCCGGGGAGCTGTTTTTT.

The V call is TRBV28, the J call TRBJ1-2; D is unclear. Deletions cut 7 bases from V and 2 bases from J, with 8 bases between. The CDR3 loop spans 12 amino acids. Per the germline V gene, CDR1 is MDHEN and CDR2 is SYDVKM. Here the CDR3 reads CASTPGNYGYTF. The DNA for the CDR3 is TGTGCCAGCACCCCAGGCAACTATGGCTACACCTTC.

The chain has TRBV18 and TRBJ1-5, with TRBD1 matching over 9 bases. The CDR3 has 16 residues. J lost 6 bases, V lost 5 bases, and 11 bases had no gene match. Per the germline V gene, CDR1 is KGHSH and CDR2 is LQKENI. CDR3 in amino acids: CASSGGQGGFGQPQHF. In nucleotides, the CDR3 is TGTGCCAGCTCAGGGGGACAGGGTGGCTTCGGTCAGCCCCAGCATTTT.